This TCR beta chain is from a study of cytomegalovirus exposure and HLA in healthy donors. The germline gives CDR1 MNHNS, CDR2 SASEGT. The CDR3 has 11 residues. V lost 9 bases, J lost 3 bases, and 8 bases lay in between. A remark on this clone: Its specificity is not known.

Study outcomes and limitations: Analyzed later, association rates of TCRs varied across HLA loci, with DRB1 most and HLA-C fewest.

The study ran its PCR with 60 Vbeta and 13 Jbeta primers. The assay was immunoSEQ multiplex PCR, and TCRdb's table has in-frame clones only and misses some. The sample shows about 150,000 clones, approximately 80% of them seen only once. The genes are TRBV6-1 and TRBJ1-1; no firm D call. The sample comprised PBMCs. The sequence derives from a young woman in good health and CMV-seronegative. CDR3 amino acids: CASRGDTEAFF. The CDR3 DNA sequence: TGTGCCAGTCGGGGAGACACTGAAGCTTTCTTT.